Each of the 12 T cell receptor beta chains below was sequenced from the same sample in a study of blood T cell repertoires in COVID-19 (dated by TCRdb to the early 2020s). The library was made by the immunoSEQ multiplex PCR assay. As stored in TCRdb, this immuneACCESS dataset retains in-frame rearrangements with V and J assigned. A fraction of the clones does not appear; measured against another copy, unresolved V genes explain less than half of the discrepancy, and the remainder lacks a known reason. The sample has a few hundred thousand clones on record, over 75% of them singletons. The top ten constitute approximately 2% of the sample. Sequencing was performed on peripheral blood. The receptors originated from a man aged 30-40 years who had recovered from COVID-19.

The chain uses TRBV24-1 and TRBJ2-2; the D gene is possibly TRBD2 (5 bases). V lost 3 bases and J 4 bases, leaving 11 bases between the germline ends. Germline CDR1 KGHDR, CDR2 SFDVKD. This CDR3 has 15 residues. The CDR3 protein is CATSDERQATGELFF. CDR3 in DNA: TGTGCCACCAGTGATGAGCGGCAAGCCACCGGGGAGCTGTTTTTT.

CDR3 amino acids: CASSVTGRTDTQYF. CDR3 nucleotides: TGTGCCAGCAGTGTGACAGGGCGCACAGATACGCAGTATTTT. V and J are TRBV25-1 and TRBJ2-3, with 7 bases that match TRBD1. From germline, CDR1 is MGHDK and CDR2 SYGVNS. V trimming: 4 bases; J trimming: 1 base; junction bases outside the gene matches: 2. The CDR3 has 14 residues.

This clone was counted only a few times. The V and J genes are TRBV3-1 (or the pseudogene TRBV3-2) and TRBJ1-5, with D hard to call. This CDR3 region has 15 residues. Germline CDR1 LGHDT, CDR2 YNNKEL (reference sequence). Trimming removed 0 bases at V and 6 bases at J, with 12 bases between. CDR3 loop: CASSQDFTAGQPQHF. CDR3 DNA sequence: TGTGCCAGCAGCCAAGATTTTACGGCAGGTCAGCCCCAGCATTTT.

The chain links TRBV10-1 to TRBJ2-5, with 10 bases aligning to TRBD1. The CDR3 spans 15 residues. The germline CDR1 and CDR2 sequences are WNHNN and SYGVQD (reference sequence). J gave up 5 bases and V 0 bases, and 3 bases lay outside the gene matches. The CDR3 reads CASSESTGGWETQYF. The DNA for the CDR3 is TGCGCCAGCAGTGAGTCGACAGGGGGCTGGGAGACCCAGTACTTC.

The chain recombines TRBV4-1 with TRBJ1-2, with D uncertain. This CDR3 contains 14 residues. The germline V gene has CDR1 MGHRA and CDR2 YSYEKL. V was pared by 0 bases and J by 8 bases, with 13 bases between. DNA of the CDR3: TGCGCCAGCAGCCAAGATTTTAGCGGAGCGGGCTACACCTTC. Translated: CASSQDFSGAGYTF.

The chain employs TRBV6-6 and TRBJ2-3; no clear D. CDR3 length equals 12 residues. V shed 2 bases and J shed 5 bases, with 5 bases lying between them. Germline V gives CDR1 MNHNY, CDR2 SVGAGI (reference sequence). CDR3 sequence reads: CASSYLRDTQYF. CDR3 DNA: TGTGCCAGCAGTTACCTGAGAGATACGCAGTATTTT.

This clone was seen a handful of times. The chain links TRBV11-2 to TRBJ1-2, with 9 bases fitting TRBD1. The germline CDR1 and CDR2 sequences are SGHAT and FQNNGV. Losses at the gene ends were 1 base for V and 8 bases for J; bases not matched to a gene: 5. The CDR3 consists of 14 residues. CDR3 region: CASSLGTGELGYTF. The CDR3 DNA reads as TGTGCCAGCAGCTTAGGGACAGGGGAGTTGGGCTACACCTTC.

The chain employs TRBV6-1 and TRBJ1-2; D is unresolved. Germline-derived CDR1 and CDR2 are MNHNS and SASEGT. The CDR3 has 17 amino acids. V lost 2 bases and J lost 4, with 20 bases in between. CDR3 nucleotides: TGTGCCAGCAGTGAAACCTCCAGCCCGACGGGGATCTATGGCTACACCTTC. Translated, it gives CASSETSSPTGIYGYTF.

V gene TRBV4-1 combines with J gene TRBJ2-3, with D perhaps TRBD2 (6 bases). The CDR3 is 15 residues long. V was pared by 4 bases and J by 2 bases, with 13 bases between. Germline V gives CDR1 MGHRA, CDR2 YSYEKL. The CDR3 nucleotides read TGCGCCAGCAGCCGACCCGGGAGAAACACAGATACGCAGTATTTT. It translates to CASSRPGRNTDTQYF.

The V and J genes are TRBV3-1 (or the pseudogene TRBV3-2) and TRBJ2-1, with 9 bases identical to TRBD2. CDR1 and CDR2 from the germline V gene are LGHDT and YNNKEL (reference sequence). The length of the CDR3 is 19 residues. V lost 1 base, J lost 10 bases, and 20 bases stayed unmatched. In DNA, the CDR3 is TGTGCCAGCAGCCAAGGTGGCCTCCTGACCGGCGGGGGGGCCAGGGAGCAGTTCTTC. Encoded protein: CASSQGGLLTGGGAREQFF.

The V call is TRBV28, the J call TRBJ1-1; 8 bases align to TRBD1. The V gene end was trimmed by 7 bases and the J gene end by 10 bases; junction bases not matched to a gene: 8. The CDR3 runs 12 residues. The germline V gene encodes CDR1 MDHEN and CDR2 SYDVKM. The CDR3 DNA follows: TGTGCCAGCATAGGGGACAGGAGAGGAGCTTTCTTT. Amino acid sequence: CASIGDRRGAFF.

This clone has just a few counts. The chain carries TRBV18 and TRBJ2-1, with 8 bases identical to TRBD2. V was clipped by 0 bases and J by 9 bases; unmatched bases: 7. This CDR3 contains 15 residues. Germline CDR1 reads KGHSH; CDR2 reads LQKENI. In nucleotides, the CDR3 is TGTGCCAGCTCACCACCGGCGGGGGGTTGGGGTGAGCAGTTCTTC. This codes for CASSPPAGGWGEQFF.